The rows below give T cell receptor beta chains drawn from one sample of a study of T-cell reconstitution after alpha-beta-depleted transplantation in children. TCRdb recomputed calls from the PCR reads with MiXCR, one row per CDR3 protein. The sample lists roughly 500,000 distinct CDR3 sequences, 32% seen once, with 2.4% in the top ten. The sequences come from PBMCs from the stem cell graft donor, collected from the stem cell graft. Every receptor here comes from a human donor who donated a stem cell graft to a child with aplastic anemia. CDR3s include the opening cysteine and the closing phenylalanine or tryptophan. A D gene is named only where the DNA matches it firmly. Clone size, where shown, is once, few, many, or a class for clones that have expanded.

v_call	d_call	j_call	clone_size	cdr3_nt	cdr3_aa
TRBV7-2	.	TRBJ1-1	.	TGTGCCAGCAGCTACAGGGTTGGTCTTGTTCTCACTGAAGCTTTCTTT	CASSYRVGLVLTEAFF
TRBV3-1	.	TRBJ1-3	.	TGTGCCAGCAGCCTCCGGGTAGGGGTTGGAAACACCATATATTTT	CASSLRVGVGNTIYF
TRBV5-1	.	TRBJ2-3	once	TGCGCCAGCAGCCCCCAACCACTAGCAGCCACAGATACGCAGTATTTT	CASSPQPLAATDTQYF
TRBV11-2	.	TRBJ2-1	.	TGTGCCAGCAGCTTAATCCAGGGTCACTACAATGAGCAGTTCTTC	CASSLIQGHYNEQFF
TRBV7-2	.	TRBJ2-7	.	TGTGCCAGCAGCCCAGCGGTGCGATACGAGCAGTACTTC	CASSPAVRYEQYF
TRBV11-2	.	TRBJ1-1	.	TGTGCCAGCAGCTTCAGAATGGCGGTTGAAGCTTTCTTT	CASSFRMAVEAFF
TRBV9	.	TRBJ2-5	.	TGTGCCAGCAGCGTAGATGGCAGGGAGACCCAGTACTTC	CASSVDGRETQYF
TRBV7-2	.	TRBJ2-2	many	TGTGCCAGCAGCTTAGCCCCCGGGGAGCTGTTTTTT	CASSLAPGELFF
TRBV5-1	TRBD1	TRBJ1-1	.	TGCGCCAGCAGTCAGGACAGGGCGAGATGGACTGAAGCTTTCTTT	CASSQDRARWTEAFF
TRBV15	TRBD1	TRBJ1-5	few	TGTGCCACCAGCAGCACAGGGGGCAATCAGCCCCAGCATTTT	CATSSTGGNQPQHF
TRBV12-3/TRBV12-4	TRBD1	TRBJ2-3	.	TGTGCCAGCCAAAGAGGGGGCCGCGCAGATACGCAGTATTTT	CASQRGGRADTQYF
TRBV7-8	.	TRBJ2-3	few	TGTGCCAGCAGCTTAGGGCTCCAGAAAAGCACAGATACGCAGTATTTT	CASSLGLQKSTDTQYF
TRBV14	TRBD1	TRBJ2-1	.	TGTGCCAGCAGCCAACTGACAGGGCTGGGTGGGTACTACAATGAGCAGTTCTTC	CASSQLTGLGGYYNEQFF
TRBV6-1	.	TRBJ2-2	few	TGTGCCAGCAGGAATATACGGAACACCGGGGAGCTGTTTTTT	CASRNIRNTGELFF
TRBV29-1	.	TRBJ2-1	.	TGCAGCGTTGAGGGTAGGGGTGGTTACAATGAGCAGTTCTTC	CSVEGRGGYNEQFF
TRBV2	TRBD2	TRBJ2-5	.	TGTGCCAGCACTCTCAGCGGGACTAGCAGGTTAGAGACCCAGTACTTC	CASTLSGTSRLETQYF
TRBV4-3	.	TRBJ1-4	.	TGCGCCAGCAGCCAAGATGGGGGAACAAATGAAAAACTGTTTTTT	CASSQDGGTNEKLFF
TRBV7-9	.	TRBJ2-5	.	TGTGCCAGCTCTTCCCCGGGACGCCCGATGGAGACCCAGTACTTC	CASSSPGRPMETQYF
TRBV20-1	TRBD2	TRBJ2-7	few	TGCAGTGCCCGGACTAGAAGCTCCTACGAGCAGTACTTC	CSARTRSSYEQYF
TRBV7-2	TRBD1	TRBJ1-2	.	TGTGCCAGCAGCTGGGGGTGGACAGGAGTCTATGGCTACACCTTC	CASSWGWTGVYGYTF
TRBV29-1	.	TRBJ2-3	few	TGCAGCGTTGATAGGAGCCAGGGTTTGGATACGCAGTATTTT	CSVDRSQGLDTQYF
TRBV14	TRBD2	TRBJ2-1	.	TGTGCCAGCAGCCAAGATAGCGGGAGTATTAATGAGCAGTTCTTC	CASSQDSGSINEQFF
TRBV29-1	.	TRBJ1-2	.	TGCAGCGTTGGTGGGGTAGACTATGGCTACACCTTC	CSVGGVDYGYTF
TRBV28	TRBD2	TRBJ2-3	few	TGTGCCAGCAGTTTAAGTAGCGGGAGGGCCGGGAGCACAGATACGCAGTATTTT	CASSLSSGRAGSTDTQYF
TRBV6-5	.	TRBJ1-4	.	TGTGCCAGCAGTTACTCTGGGTCAACTAATGAAAAACTGTTTTTT	CASSYSGSTNEKLFF
TRBV12-3/TRBV12-4	TRBD2	TRBJ2-2	.	TGTGCCAGCACGGGTGGAGGACTAGCGGGACCCGGGGAGCTGTTTTTT	CASTGGGLAGPGELFF
TRBV29-1	TRBD2	TRBJ2-2	.	TGCAGCGTTGACGGCGGGGGCACCGGGGAGCTGTTTTTT	CSVDGGGTGELFF
TRBV5-1	TRBD1	TRBJ1-1	.	TGCGCCAGCAGCTTTACCCCCGGGACAGGGACGACTGAAGCTTTCTTT	CASSFTPGTGTTEAFF
TRBV25-1	.	TRBJ2-5	.	TGTGCCAGCAGTGATCGATTAGGACGGATCTTCCAAGAGACCCAGTACTTC	CASSDRLGRIFQETQYF
TRBV15	.	TRBJ2-3	.	TGTGCCACCAGCAGAGATGTAGGGCCCGGCGGGGATACGCAGTATTTT	CATSRDVGPGGDTQYF
TRBV6-6	.	TRBJ1-1	.	TGTGCCAGCCGCGGAGAAAAAAACACTGAAGCTTTCTTT	CASRGEKNTEAFF
TRBV7-2	.	TRBJ1-1	.	TGTGCCAGCAGCTTAGACCTGGGAGAGTTAAACACTGAAGCTTTCTTT	CASSLDLGELNTEAFF
TRBV20-1	TRBD1	TRBJ2-3	few	TGCAGTGCCCGGGACAGCCTCACAGATACGCAGTATTTT	CSARDSLTDTQYF
TRBV12-3/TRBV12-4	.	TRBJ2-7	.	TGTGCCAGCAGTTCCAGGACCTACGAGCAGTACTTC	CASSSRTYEQYF
TRBV7-2	TRBD2	TRBJ2-7	few	TGTGCCAGCAGCTTAGAGGGGCGGGAGGGATCCTACGAGCAGTACTTC	CASSLEGREGSYEQYF
TRBV6-1	.	TRBJ1-1	few	TGTGCCAGCAGTGAAAGTGTTTCATCGTTTGGGTTCTTT	CASSESVSSFGFF
TRBV12-3/TRBV12-4	.	TRBJ2-7	.	TGTGCCAGCAGTGCGAGCGGCGGAGGGGTCTACGAGCAGTACTTC	CASSASGGGVYEQYF
TRBV11-2	TRBD1	TRBJ1-1	.	TGTGCCAGCAGCTATCACAGGGGCCTGAACACTGAAGCTTTCTTT	CASSYHRGLNTEAFF
TRBV7-3	TRBD2	TRBJ2-1	.	TGTGCCAGCAGCTTAACCACCAGGACTAGTTTCAATGAGCAGTTCTTC	CASSLTTRTSFNEQFF
TRBV20-1	TRBD1	TRBJ2-3	.	TGCAGTGCTAGATCGCAGGGGGCGCAAGATACGCAGTATTTT	CSARSQGAQDTQYF
TRBV20-1	.	TRBJ1-2	few	TGCAGTGCTAGAAAAAGGGAGGATGGGTATGGCTACACCTTC	CSARKREDGYGYTF
TRBV6-2/TRBV6-3	TRBD1	TRBJ2-5	.	TGTGCCAGCAGTTACCGGGACAGAGCTACGACCCAGTACTTC	CASSYRDRATTQYF
TRBV30	.	TRBJ2-5	.	TGTGCCTGGAGCCCACACCGTATCGGACAGCCACAAGAGACCCAGTACTTC	CAWSPHRIGQPQETQYF
TRBV12-3/TRBV12-4	.	TRBJ1-2	.	TGTGCCAGCAGTTTAGGGAGTCAGCCCTATGGCTACACCTTC	CASSLGSQPYGYTF
TRBV12-3/TRBV12-4	TRBD1	TRBJ1-6	.	TGTGCCAGCAGTTTAAGCGCAGGGGGAAATTCACCCCTCCACTTT	CASSLSAGGNSPLHF
TRBV19	.	TRBJ2-1	.	TGTGCCAGTAGTGGTCCGGGGTTAGGCTTGGATGAGCAGTTCTTC	CASSGPGLGLDEQFF
TRBV5-1	.	TRBJ2-7	.	TGCGCCAGCAGCTTGGTACCTGGGGCCTCCTACGAGCAGTACTTC	CASSLVPGASYEQYF
TRBV12-3/TRBV12-4	.	TRBJ2-5	few	TGTGCCAGCAGCGTGGGGGGAGAGACCCAGTACTTC	CASSVGGETQYF